Following are 29 T cell receptor beta chains from one sample sequenced in a study of blood T cell repertoires in COVID-19. Here immunoSEQ multiplex PCR was the method, and the copy in TCRdb shows in-frame clones only, minus some. The top ten clones hold 3% to 4.5% of a sample with some 80,000 clones, 84% of them seen once. Sequencing was done on a sample of peripheral blood. These receptors were collected from a man aged 45 to 65 with acute or convalescent COVID-19.

This chain connects TRBV5-4 to TRBJ2-7; TRBD1 might be the D (6 bases). CDR1 SGHNT and CDR2 YYREEE come from the germline V gene (reference sequence). V lost 0 bases, J lost 4 bases, and 11 bases lay in between. CDR3 size: 14 residues. The CDR3 DNA sequence: TGTGCCAGCAGCTTGGACCAGGGGCGATACGAGCAGTACTTC. This encodes CASSLDQGRYEQYF.

The CDR3 region is CASSYSGSRGTDTQYF. The CDR3 DNA is TGTGCCAGCAGTTACTCGGGAAGCAGGGGTACAGATACGCAGTATTTT. The chain links TRBV6-5 to TRBJ2-3; D is possibly TRBD1 (6 bases). Trimming removed 0 bases at V and 3 bases at J, with 13 bases between. The CDR3 runs 16 residues. The V gene's germline CDR1 is MNHEY and CDR2 SVGAGI.

The J gene is TRBJ1-2, the V gene TRBV19; 7 bases match TRBD1. The V gene end was trimmed by 4 bases and the J gene end by 1 base; junction bases not matched to a gene: 6. The CDR3 sequence is 15 residues long. Germline lookup yields CDR1 LNHDA and CDR2 SQIVND (reference sequence). The CDR3 bases are TGTGCCAGTAGTACGAACAGGGGCAATAACTATGGCTACACCTTC. As protein: CASSTNRGNNYGYTF. Combining the CDR3 with reference TRBV19 and TRBJ1-2 gives the whole variable domain DGGITQSPKYLFRKEGQNVTLSCEQNLNHDAMYWYRQDPGQGLRLIYYSQIVNDFQKGDIAEGYSVSREKKESFPLTVTSAQKNPTAFYLCASSTNRGNNYGYTFGSGTRLTVV.

The chain joins TRBV4-2 to TRBJ2-5; D remains unclear. Trimming cost V 0 bases and J 5 bases, with 10 bases left between them. The CDR3 is 14 residues long. Germline V gene data show CDR1 as LGHNA and CDR2 as YNFKEQ. The CDR3 DNA reads as TGTGCCAGCAGCCAAGAACCGGGTCCTGAGACCCAGTACTTC. Translating it yields CASSQEPGPETQYF.

This chain uses TRBV27 with TRBJ2-1; 11 bases agree with TRBD2. Germline V gene data show CDR1 as MNHEY and CDR2 as SMNVEV (reference sequence). This CDR3 is built from 15 residues. The J segment lost 2 bases and the V segment lost 4 bases, leaving 1 base of the junction unmatched. The CDR3 is CASSWGLAAYNEQFF. The CDR3 region has the DNA TGTGCCAGCAGTTGGGGACTAGCGGCCTACAATGAGCAGTTCTTC.

This chain links TRBV7-2 with TRBJ2-2; D is perhaps TRBD1 (6 bases). The CDR3 loop spans 14 amino acids. V lost 6 bases and J 1 base, leaving 9 bases between the germline ends. Per the germline V gene, CDR1 is SGHTA and CDR2 is FQGNSA. This chain's CDR3 is CASRATGNTGELFF. The CDR3 nucleotides are TGTGCCAGCAGGGCGACAGGGAACACCGGGGAGCTGTTTTTT. The whole variable domain, remainder taken from reference TRBV7-2 and TRBJ2-2, is GAGVSQSPSNKVTEKGKDVELRCDPISGHTALYWYRQSLGQGLEFLIYFQGNSAPDKSGLPSDRFSAERTGGSVSTLTIQRTQQEDSAVYLCASRATGNTGELFFGEGSRLTVL.

In this sample, this clone turned up a few times. The rearrangement links TRBV6-5 to TRBJ1-2; perhaps TRBD1 as D (6 bases). Germline V lookup: CDR1 MNHEY, CDR2 SVGAGI. This CDR3 is built from 15 residues. Deletions cut 5 bases from V and 7 bases from J, with 20 bases between. The CDR3 coding sequence is TGTGCCAGCAGTCCGCGCACCGGGACAAAAGGTGGCTACACCTTC. Its protein is CASSPRTGTKGGYTF.

This chain uses TRBV24-1 with TRBJ2-7, with TRBD1 matching over 9 bases. Germline assignment: CDR1 KGHDR and CDR2 SFDVKD. V lost 9 bases to trimming and J lost 5 bases; unmatched junction nucleotides: 10. The CDR3 contains 14 residues. In nucleotides, the CDR3 is TGTGCCACCGCGGGAACAGGGGGCTCGCACGAGCAGTACTTC. This encodes CATAGTGGSHEQYF.

V usage is TRBV4-1 and J usage is TRBJ2-7; D call uncertain. V was trimmed by 1 base and J by 3 bases, leaving 16 bases between them. This CDR3 has 16 amino acids. The V gene's germline CDR1 is MGHRA and CDR2 YSYEKL. The CDR3 region has the DNA TGCGCCAGCAGCCAAGCTAAAGTAGCCGGCCTCTACGAGCAGTACTTC. This gives the protein CASSQAKVAGLYEQYF.

This clone showed up just once. V and J are TRBV19 and TRBJ1-3; D is possibly TRBD1 (5 bases). The CDR3 sequence is 14 residues long. From germline, CDR1 is LNHDA and CDR2 SQIVND (reference sequence). Trimming left V 7 bases short and J 0 bases short, with 10 bases between. This CDR3 is CASTRGGSGNTIYF. In nucleotides, the CDR3 is TGTGCCAGTACCCGCGGGGGCTCTGGAAACACCATATATTTT.

The rearrangement links TRBV6-5 to TRBJ1-1; D call uncertain. CDR1 and CDR2 (germline): MNHEY, SVGAGI. CDR3 length: 13 amino acids. The germline V and J ends were trimmed by 7 bases and 1 base, with 10 bases remaining between them. The CDR3 nucleotides read TGTGCCAGCACCCACTCTGGGAACACTGAAGCTTTCTTT. It translates to CASTHSGNTEAFF.

The rearrangement links TRBV5-1 to TRBJ1-2; 8 nucleotides line up with TRBD1. Per germline, CDR1 SGHRS and CDR2 YFSETQ. The CDR3 runs to 15 residues. V shed 1 base and J 5 bases; nucleotides not matched to a gene: 7. The CDR3 loop reads CASSLMGTGVYGYTF. The CDR3 region has the DNA TGCGCCAGCAGCTTGATGGGGACAGGTGTGTATGGCTACACCTTC.

V usage is TRBV30 and J usage is TRBJ2-4; D remains unclear. Germline V CDR1 and CDR2: GTSNPN, SVGIG (reference sequence). There are 17 residues in the CDR3. The ends were cut back, 0 bases at V and 9 bases at J, with 24 bases in the middle. Here the CDR3 reads CAWSVRMTQSSSGIQYF. In DNA form, the CDR3 reads TGTGCCTGGAGTGTACGGATGACACAAAGTTCGTCCGGCATTCAGTACTTC.

The chain is built from TRBV28 and TRBJ2-1; D remains ambiguous. Germline-derived CDR1 and CDR2 are MDHEN and SYDVKM. With 4 bases removed from V and 6 bases from J, the gap between germline ends came to 4 bases. The CDR3 is 11 amino acids. The CDR3 DNA sequence: TGTGCCAGCAGTTCTCTCAATGAGCAGTTCTTC. Its protein product is CASSSLNEQFF.

The chain joins TRBV11-3 to TRBJ2-3; 7 positions match TRBD2. J was trimmed by 4 bases and V by 7 bases; bases with no gene match: 11. Germline V gene sequence: CDR1 SGHNT, CDR2 YENEEA. The CDR3 is made up of 15 amino acids. The chain's CDR3 is CASTSPRLAADTQYF. CDR3 DNA: TGTGCCAGCACCTCCCCGAGACTAGCTGCAGATACGCAGTATTTT.

The chain recombines TRBV9 with TRBJ1-2, with TRBD1 identical over 7 bases. The CDR3 is 14 residues long. The junction had 5 bases not matched to a gene; V was cut back by 4 bases and J by 2 bases. In germline, CDR1 is SGDLS, CDR2 YYNGEE. CDR3 DNA sequence: TGTGCCAGCAGCAATAGACAGGGAAACTATGGCTACACCTTC. Protein product: CASSNRQGNYGYTF.

The chain is built from TRBV4-1 and TRBJ1-1; no clear D gene. The CDR3 length is 14 residues. Germline loops: CDR1 MGHRA, CDR2 YSYEKL. V lost 3 bases to trimming and J lost 0 bases, with 8 bases between them. DNA of the CDR3: TGCGCCAGCAGCCACGGAGAAATGAACACTGAAGCTTTCTTT. Protein product: CASSHGEMNTEAFF.

This clone was observed a single time. V gene TRBV6-5 combines with J gene TRBJ2-3; 8 positions match TRBD2. V lost 4 bases, J lost 3 bases, and 6 bases stayed unmatched. Germline assignment: CDR1 MNHEY and CDR2 SVGAGI. CDR3 length equals 15 residues. Here the CDR3 reads CASSSVGGRTDTQYF. The CDR3, as DNA: TGTGCCAGCAGTTCAGTCGGCGGGAGGACAGATACGCAGTATTTT.

V gene TRBV6-5 combines with J gene TRBJ1-6; possible D gene TRBD1, 6 bases. The CDR3 extends over 15 amino acids. Germline V lookup: CDR1 MNHEY, CDR2 SVGAGI. Trimming took off 1 base at V and 6 bases at J, with 10 bases between the two ends. CDR3 amino acids: CASSYYGTINSPLHF. For the CDR3, the DNA is TGTGCCAGCAGTTACTACGGGACAATTAATTCACCCCTCCACTTT.

The genes are TRBV24-1 and TRBJ1-2, with no clear D. Looked up from germline, CDR1 is KGHDR and CDR2 is SFDVKD. There are 15 residues in the CDR3. Trimming shortened V by 5 bases and J by 1 base, and 13 bases separated the two germline ends. Written as DNA, the CDR3 is TGTGCCACCAGTGGAGATGGAGTGGATAACTATGGCTACACCTTC. It is translated as CATSGDGVDNYGYTF.

The CDR3 DNA reads as TGTGCCAGCTCACCCAGGGGACAGCTCGGCGAGCAGTACTTC. Its protein product is CASSPRGQLGEQYF. V is TRBV18 and J is TRBJ2-7, with 7 bases that match TRBD1. The CDR3 extends over 14 amino acids. V dropped 3 bases and J dropped 6; count of bases not matched to a gene: 8. Germline CDR1 and CDR2: KGHSH and LQKENI.

This clone turned up a few times. The conserved final phenylalanine or tryptophan is absent from the CDR3, which likely points to a read error. The limits of the CDR3 on the DNA are not certain, so only TCRdb's listed CDR3 is given. This rearrangement joins TRBV5-4 to TRBJ2-4; the table calls TRBD1, which could not be checked here. Ends included, the CDR3 has 13 residues. CDR1 SGHNT and CDR2 YYREEE come from the germline V gene (reference sequence). The CDR3 sequence: CASSLVGTGTLVV.

The chain links TRBV5-1 to TRBJ2-4, with D perhaps TRBD2 (5 bases). The germline CDR1 and CDR2 sequences are SGHRS and YFSETQ. The CDR3 is 14 amino acids. V lost 4 bases and J 8 bases, leaving 16 bases between the germline ends. The DNA for the CDR3 is TGCGCCAGCAGCCCGGCCGGGAAAGGAGACATTCAGTACTTC. It encodes CASSPAGKGDIQYF.

V and J are TRBV3-1 (or the pseudogene TRBV3-2) and TRBJ2-7; 10 bases are a match to TRBD1. Trimming removed 1 base from V and 6 bases from J; junction bases left unmatched: 9. Germline V gives CDR1 LGHDT, CDR2 YNNKEL (reference sequence). The CDR3 is 16 amino acids. CDR3 bases: TGTGCCAGCAGCCAAGTCTTGACAGGGGGCAGCTCCGAGCAGTACTTC. This encodes CASSQVLTGGSSEQYF.

V gene TRBV12-5 combines with J gene TRBJ1-1, with 8 bases lining up with TRBD1. CDR1 LGHNT and CDR2 FRNRAP come from the germline V gene. The CDR3 length is 15 residues. The J segment lost 4 bases and the V segment lost 0 bases, leaving 4 bases of the junction unmatched. The CDR3 sequence is CASGLVTGGFTEAFF. The CDR3 bases are TGTGCTAGTGGTTTGGTAACAGGGGGGTTCACTGAAGCTTTCTTT.

The rearrangement joins TRBV7-9 to TRBJ2-1, with D maybe TRBD2 (5 bases). The CDR3 sequence is 12 residues long. Germline loops: CDR1 SEHNR, CDR2 FQNEAQ (reference sequence). Trimming removed 10 bases at V and 3 bases at J, with 10 bases between. In DNA form, the CDR3 reads TGTGCCAACCGGGATCTCTACAATGAGCAGTTCTTC. Protein: CANRDLYNEQFF.

The chain is built from TRBV9 and TRBJ1-2, with TRBD1 identical over 7 bases. The CDR3 has 13 amino acids. V was pared by 5 bases and J by 4 bases, with 5 bases of the junction left unmatched. Germline assignment: CDR1 SGDLS and CDR2 YYNGEE. The CDR3 loop reads CASSAQGGYGYTF. The CDR3 coding sequence is TGTGCCAGCAGTGCTCAGGGGGGCTATGGCTACACCTTC.

This clone was observed a handful of times. The chain is built from TRBV29-1 and TRBJ2-7; 9 positions match TRBD1. Trimming removed 0 bases from V and 3 bases from J; junction bases left unmatched: 6. Looked up from germline, CDR1 is SQVTM and CDR2 is ANQGSEA. The CDR3 covers 15 residues. The CDR3 loop reads CSVEDPGQGHYEQYF. CDR3 nucleotides: TGCAGCGTTGAAGACCCGGGACAGGGCCACTACGAGCAGTACTTC.

The chain joins TRBV28 to TRBJ1-2; D possibly corresponds to TRBD1 (6 bases). The CDR3 runs to 16 residues. CDR1 and CDR2 (germline): MDHEN, SYDVKM. Trimming stripped 5 bases from V and 0 bases from J, with 16 bases between. CDR3 amino acids: CASSPGTRLANYGYTF. The CDR3 region has the DNA TGTGCCAGCAGTCCCGGGACAAGGTTAGCTAACTATGGCTACACCTTC.